This T cell receptor (beta chain) is from a study of spatial heterogeneity in lung cancer (dated by TCRdb to the late 2010s). Notes on the research overall: Beta-chain transcripts were consistently detected in greater numbers than alpha-chain transcripts, which likely reflects a higher abundance of beta-chain transcripts. In the raw uncorrected reads, each unique combination of TCR and UMI appeared more than ten times on average. In non-small cell lung cancer, the study made a quantitative comparison of TCR alpha and beta repertoires among multiple tumor regions, matched nontumor lung and blood. Nonsynonymous mutation counts, determined by whole-exome sequencing of tumor tissue, were related to TCR repertoire features. At surgery, both alpha and beta chains were TCR-sequenced in 200 to 250 tumor regions, fewer than 85 matched nontumor lung samples and around 50 PBMC samples. Overall study results and their limits: Additional single-cell paired TCR alpha and beta sequencing was considered necessary to confirm, at a functional level, the hypothesis that regional TCRs recognize regional mutations. Ubiquitous expanded tumor TCRs showed up in blood more often at tumor resection than at routine follow-up.

V trim: 4 bases; J trim: 1 base; unmatched bases: 2. The germline V gene sets CDR1 to KGHSH and CDR2 to LQKENI. The CDR3 holds 15 amino acids from the cysteine to the phenylalanine. Only CDR3 DNA is held: 45 bases, read in frame from base 1. In light of the paper, this sample's time point label describes: sample taken at primary tumor resection. The donors were more than 65 patients from the lung TRACERx cohort who had early-stage, untreated non-small cell lung cancer. Whole RNA extracted from tumor and nontumor lung tissue, or from cryopreserved PBMC samples, was used for TCR sequencing without cell sorting. A patient was chosen for TCR sequencing only when enough RNA was available from at least two tumor regions. On this clonotype: Its antigen remains undetermined. It has no much larger one-base neighbor in the sample; base qualities were not kept.

To prepare the library, 5' RACE was applied. The reads were generated on a NextSeq 500. To allow correction of PCR and sequencing errors, the TCR library protocol tagged every TCR cDNA molecule with a unique molecular identifier. The original pipeline was this. Decombinator tools were used for TCR identification, UMI-based error correction and CDR3 extraction. Expanded TCRs were defined as those above a frequency of 2 per 1,000, corresponding to the top 1% of the tumor frequency distribution. Renyi diversity was calculated using the R vegan package after each repertoire was subsampled 100 times to 5,000 TCRs. CDR3 similarity networks were constructed using string-kernel similarity of amino acid triplets, with links drawn between CDR3s whose pairwise similarity was above 0.82. In TCRdb, the public reads were trimmed at Q25 with fastp and aligned with MiXCR, with productive beta chains retained. Each CDR3 protein gets just one entry, which takes the most common genes and DNA from the rows behind it. The V and J calls here are based on TCRdb, not the publication. The sample table lists 10,000 to 11,000 distinct CDR3 sequences, about 6% of them with a count of one. Roughly 28% of the sample rests with the top ten.

The sequence is built from TRBV18 and TRBJ2-7, with TRBD2 matching 12 junction bases. Sample: PBMCs, taken at surgery. The TCR was taken from a male donor with early-stage non-small cell lung cancer. This receptor carries the CDR3 CASSQTSGGSYEQYF. The nucleotide sequence is given as TGTGCCAGCTCACAGACTAGCGGGGGTTCCTACGAGCAGTACTTC. The reference TRBV18 and TRBJ2-7 proteins fill in what lies around the CDR3, so the full variable domain reads NAGVMQNPRHLVRRRGQEARLRCSPMKGHSHVYWYRQLPEEGLKFMVYLQKENIIDESGMPKERFSAEFPKEGPSILRIQQVVRGDSAAYFCASSQTSGGSYEQYFGPGTRLTVT.